The subject of this entry is one TCR beta chain. The CDR3 loop spans 14 amino acids. Looked up from germline, CDR1 is MNHEY and CDR2 is SMNVEV (reference sequence). The V gene lost 3 bases and the J gene lost 0 bases, with 8 bases spanning the gap. This entry comes from a study of blood T cell repertoires in COVID-19. Participant age was roughly 18 to 95 years, and participants resided in roughly 24 US areas. Generated by immunoSEQ multiplex PCR, the TCRdb table keeps only in-frame clones and is missing some. The sample records around 250,000 clones, around 90% being singletons. V is TRBV27 and J is TRBJ1-1; unclear D gene. This TCR was recovered from a human donor in a cohort exposed to, infected with or recovered from COVID-19 (not recorded which). The donor label of this sample is uncertain. Material: PBMCs or T cells enriched from blood (not recorded which). CDR3 sequence reads: CASSFSELNTEAFF. The CDR3 coding sequence is TGTGCCAGCAGTTTCTCGGAGTTGAACACTGAAGCTTTCTTT.